This entry features one TCR beta chain sequence. The antigen is undetermined. TCRdb reprocessed the reads via MiXCR and lists one record per CDR3 protein. The data contain fewer than 950,000 distinct CDR3 sequences, roughly 33% of them singletons. The record originates from a study of T cell repertoires in cytomegalovirus infection. As for the study in general: CMV epitopes used comprised recently identified HLA-C-restricted ones and well-studied HLA-B-restricted ones. From public TCR beta signatures came an indication of both CMV infection and matching HLA type.

The study's findings and limits: Individuals carrying CMV plus the relevant HLA were identified by cumulative frequency of public TCR beta families.

CDR3 length: 16 residues. The V and J ends lost 7 bases and 6 bases respectively, with 21 bases between them. CDR1 MNHEY and CDR2 SMNVEV come from the germline V gene (reference sequence). The origin of this receptor is a human donor in good health (CMV status not recorded). Some clones in this sample may be carry-over from other donors' samples. The chain carries TRBV27 and TRBJ2-2; D might be TRBD1 or TRBD2, each matching 6 bases. The input for sequencing was cultured CD8+ T cells from PBMCs, taken from culture after CMV antigen stimulation. This CDR3 is CASTHGGYYPAGELFF. The CDR3 DNA sequence: TGTGCCAGCACCCACGGGGGCTACTACCCAGCCGGGGAGCTGTTTTTT.